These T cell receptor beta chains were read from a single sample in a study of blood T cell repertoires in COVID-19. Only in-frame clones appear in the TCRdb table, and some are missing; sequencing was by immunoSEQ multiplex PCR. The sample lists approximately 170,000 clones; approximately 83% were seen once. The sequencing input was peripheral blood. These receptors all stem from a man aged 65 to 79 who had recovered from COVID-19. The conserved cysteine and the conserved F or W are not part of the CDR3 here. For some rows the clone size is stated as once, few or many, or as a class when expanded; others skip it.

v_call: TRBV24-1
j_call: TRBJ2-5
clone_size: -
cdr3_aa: ATSEPYSEETQY

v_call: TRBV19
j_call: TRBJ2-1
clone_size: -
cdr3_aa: ASSNERLAGDNEQF

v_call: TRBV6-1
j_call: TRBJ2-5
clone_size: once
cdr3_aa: ASSENTVQETQY

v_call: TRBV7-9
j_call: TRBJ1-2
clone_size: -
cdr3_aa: ASRRTGGGYGYT

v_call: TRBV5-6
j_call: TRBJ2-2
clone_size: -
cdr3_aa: ASSLGGTNTGELF

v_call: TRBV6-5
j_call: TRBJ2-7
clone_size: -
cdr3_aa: ASSILTGSYEQY

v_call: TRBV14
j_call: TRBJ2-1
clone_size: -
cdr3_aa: ASSNVTSGSLEQSYNEQF

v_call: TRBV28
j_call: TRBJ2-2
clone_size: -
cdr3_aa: ASSQGVGELF

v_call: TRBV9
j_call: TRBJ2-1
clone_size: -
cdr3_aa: ASSVELAGYNEQF

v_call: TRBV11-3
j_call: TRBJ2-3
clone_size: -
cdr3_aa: ASSQSIAGGQDTQY

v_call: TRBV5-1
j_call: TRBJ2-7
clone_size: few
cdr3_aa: ASSFDNSYEQY

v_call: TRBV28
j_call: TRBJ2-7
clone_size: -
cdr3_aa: ASSQIKQY

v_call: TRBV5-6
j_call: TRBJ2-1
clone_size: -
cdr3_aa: ASSYGTSRDGEQF

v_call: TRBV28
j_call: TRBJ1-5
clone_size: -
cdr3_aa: ASSLQGAQPQH

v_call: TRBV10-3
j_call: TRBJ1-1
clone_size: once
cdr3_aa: AISENRDTEAF

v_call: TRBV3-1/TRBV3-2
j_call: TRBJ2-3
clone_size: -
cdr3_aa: ASSQLTGRGDTQY

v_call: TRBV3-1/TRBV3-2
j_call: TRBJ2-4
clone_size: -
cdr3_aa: ASSHPPGQNKNIQY

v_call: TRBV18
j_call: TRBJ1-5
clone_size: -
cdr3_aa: ASSPTDSNQPQH

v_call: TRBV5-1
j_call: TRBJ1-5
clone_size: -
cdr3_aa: ASSPQSRAQPQH

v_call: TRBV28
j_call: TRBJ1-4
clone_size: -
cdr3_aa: ASSFYAGGEKLF

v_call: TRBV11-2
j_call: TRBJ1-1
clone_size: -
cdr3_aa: ASSSGGRTYTEAF

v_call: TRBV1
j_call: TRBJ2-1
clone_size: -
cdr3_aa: TSSQDWATPYNEQF

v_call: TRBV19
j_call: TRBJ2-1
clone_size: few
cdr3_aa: ASSIRGLAHEQF

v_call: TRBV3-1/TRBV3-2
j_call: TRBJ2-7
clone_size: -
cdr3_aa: ASSPGGSEQY

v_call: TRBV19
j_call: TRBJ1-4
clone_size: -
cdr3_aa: ASSIGTTVATNEKLF

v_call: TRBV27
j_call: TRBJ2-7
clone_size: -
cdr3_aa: ASSLSLAGPYEQY

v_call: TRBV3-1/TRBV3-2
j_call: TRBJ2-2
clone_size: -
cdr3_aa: ASIQLGSPGLAGLANTGELF

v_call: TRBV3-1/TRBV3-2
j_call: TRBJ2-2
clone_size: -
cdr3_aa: ASSQDRLTGELF

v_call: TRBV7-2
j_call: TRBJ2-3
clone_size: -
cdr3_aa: ASGRADLGTDTQY

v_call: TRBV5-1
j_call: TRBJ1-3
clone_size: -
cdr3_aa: ASSFSGAGSGNTIY

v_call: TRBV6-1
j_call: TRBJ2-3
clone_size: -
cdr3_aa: ASSENPQGSTDTQY

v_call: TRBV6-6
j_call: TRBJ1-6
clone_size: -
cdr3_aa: ASRLDRARSPLH

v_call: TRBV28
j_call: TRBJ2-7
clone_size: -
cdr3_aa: ASSGYRVREQY

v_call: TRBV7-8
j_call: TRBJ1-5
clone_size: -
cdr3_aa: ASSPGQGYNQPQH

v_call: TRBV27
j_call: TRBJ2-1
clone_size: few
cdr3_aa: ASSPPALAGGIEQF